This T cell receptor beta chain was recovered during a study of PD-1 blockade in classical Hodgkin lymphoma. The overall study: A 3 mg/kg intravenous dose of nivolumab was received by patients every 2 weeks.

Each patient relapsed following autologous stem cell transplantation, and prior brentuximab vedotin exposure differed. TCRdb keeps only in-frame clones here, not all; method: immunoSEQ multiplex PCR. Among some 10,000 clones, around 80% were seen once, and the ten largest hold around 32%. The length of the CDR3 is 15 residues. Germline V gene sequence: CDR1 KGHSH, CDR2 LQKENI. Trimming left V 3 bases short and J 4 bases short, with 15 bases between. The sequenced sample was peripheral blood mononuclear cells (PBMCs), obtained before the second cycle of nivolumab. The receptor was derived from a human donor with classical Hodgkin lymphoma. The rearrangement uses TRBV18 and TRBJ1-1, with a possible D match to TRBD1 (6 bases). The CDR3 loop reads CASSPIPGEGTEAFF. The CDR3 region has the DNA TGTGCCAGCTCACCTATTCCAGGGGAGGGCACTGAAGCTTTCTTT.